These 14 T cell receptor beta chains share one sample of origin, sequenced in a study of shared clonotypes between healthy human individuals. This table comes from immunoSEQ multiplex PCR, and its TCRdb copy is limited to in-frame clones, with some not included. The table has a few million clones, approximately 92% seen once; the top ten hold around 0.15%. Sample: naive CD4+ T cells sorted from blood. This sample's subset: CD45RA+ positively selected. These receptor sequences come from a man younger than 30 in good health.

This chain uses TRBV5-1 with TRBJ1-2; 7 bases match TRBD1. Germline CDR1 and CDR2: SGHRS and YFSETQ. The CDR3 contains 14 residues. V shed 7 bases, J shed 8 bases, and the junction held 14 bases outside the gene matches. This CDR3 is CASGPGGEGAGYTF. In DNA, the CDR3 is TGCGCCAGCGGACCCGGAGGGGAGGGGGCAGGCTACACCTTC.

This chain joins TRBV29-1 and TRBJ2-7, with TRBD2 identical over 9 bases. CDR3 length: 15 amino acids. Germline V gene lookup returns CDR1 SQVTM and CDR2 ANQGSEA. V was pared by 7 bases and J by 6 bases, with 16 bases of the junction left unmatched. The CDR3: CSARGLAGSVGEQYF. CDR3 nucleotides: TGCAGCGCACGGGGACTAGCTGGGAGCGTTGGCGAGCAGTACTTC.

In its sample, this clone was seen once. This chain uses TRBV9 with TRBJ1-2; D is ambiguous. Germline CDR1 is SGDLS and CDR2 is YYNGEE. The CDR3 has 14 residues. Trimming removed 4 bases from V and 5 bases from J, with 15 bases in between. CDR3 loop: CASSKHPERYGYTF. DNA of the CDR3: TGTGCCAGCAGCAAGCACCCGGAGCGGTATGGCTACACCTTC.

The chain couples TRBV29-1 to TRBJ1-5; 7 nucleotides match TRBD1. After removal of 2 bases from V and 4 bases from J, the junction contained 8 bases not matched to a gene. CDR3 size: 15 residues. Per the germline V gene, CDR1 is SQVTM and CDR2 is ANQGSEA. The CDR3 coding sequence is TGCAGCGTTGAACGTATGGGACAGAATAATCAGCCCCAGCATTTT. Translated: CSVERMGQNNQPQHF. Using reference TRBV29-1 and TRBJ1-5 for the parts outside the CDR3, the full variable domain is SAVISQKPSRDICQRGTSLTIQCQVDSQVTMMFWYRQQPGQSLTLIATANQGSEATYESGFVIDKFPISRPNLTFSTLTVSNMSPEDSSIYLCSVERMGQNNQPQHFGDGTRLSIL.

J is TRBJ2-7 and V is TRBV7-4, with TRBD1 identical over 9 bases. V dropped 2 bases and J dropped 1; count of bases not matched to a gene: 6. From germline, CDR1 is SGHVT and CDR2 SQSDAQ. The CDR3 loop spans 16 amino acids. CDR3 residues: CASSLSRQGGSYEQYF. DNA of the CDR3: TGTGCCAGCAGCTTAAGCCGACAGGGGGGGTCCTACGAGCAGTACTTC.

The rearrangement joins TRBV15 to TRBJ2-3; TRBD2 agrees at 7 bases. The V and J ends lost 0 bases and 1 base, in that order; junction bases with no gene match: 7. This CDR3 is 17 amino acids long. Germline V gene sequence: CDR1 LNHNV, CDR2 YYDKDF (reference sequence). The CDR3 DNA sequence: TGTGCCACCAGCAGAGATGGGAGGGAATTGCGCACAGATACGCAGTATTTT. Its translation: CATSRDGRELRTDTQYF.

The chain recombines TRBV7-9 with TRBJ2-3; weak D call: TRBD2 (6 bases). The CDR3 has 16 residues. Per the germline V gene, CDR1 is SEHNR and CDR2 is FQNEAQ (reference sequence). The ends were cut back, 5 bases at V and 1 base at J, with 16 bases in the middle. The CDR3 reads CASSPFDREGTDTQYF. For the CDR3, the DNA is TGTGCCAGCAGCCCTTTTGATAGGGAGGGCACAGATACGCAGTATTTT.

This clone was counted between two and nine times. The rearrangement uses TRBV9 and TRBJ2-4; D uncertain. From germline, CDR1 is SGDLS and CDR2 YYNGEE. The CDR3 sequence is 15 residues long. V was shortened by 0 bases and J by 7 bases, with 14 bases between the two germline ends. CDR3 coding DNA: TGTGCCAGCAGCGTAGACCCCAACAAACGGAACATTCAGTACTTC. The encoded protein is CASSVDPNKRNIQYF.

Points on this clone: This sample also contains other DNA sequences that code for the same CDR3. This chain joins TRBV5-1 and TRBJ2-5; the D is unclear. Germline V CDR1 and CDR2: SGHRS, YFSETQ. V was cut by 0 bases and J by 3 bases, with 3 bases left in between. This CDR3 region has 12 residues. This CDR3 is CASSLAKETQYF. The CDR3 DNA sequence: TGCGCCAGCAGCTTGGCTAAAGAGACCCAGTACTTC.

The V and J genes are TRBV9 and TRBJ1-2, with D possibly TRBD1 on 6 matching bases. Germline CDR1 is SGDLS and CDR2 is YYNGEE. CDR3 length equals 14 residues. V was clipped by 2 bases and J by 6 bases, with 14 bases between them. This chain's CDR3 is CASSVDARTDGYTF. The CDR3 nucleotides read TGTGCCAGCAGCGTCGACGCTAGGACAGATGGCTACACCTTC.

The V call is TRBV4-1, the J call TRBJ2-1; tentatively, D is TRBD2 (6 bases). The V and J ends lost 2 bases and 6 bases respectively, with 11 bases between them. There are 14 residues in the CDR3. Germline CDR1 reads MGHRA; CDR2 reads YSYEKL. CDR3: CASSQRTSFNEQFF. The DNA for the CDR3 is TGCGCCAGCAGCCAAAGAACTAGCTTCAATGAGCAGTTCTTC.

This sequence joins TRBV10-1 and TRBJ1-5; D unclear. This CDR3 comprises 13 residues. Germline CDR1 and CDR2: WNHNN and SYGVQD (reference sequence). Between the trimmed V and J ends, which lost 8 bases and 0 bases, there was a span of 8 bases. CDR3 sequence: CASPPGSNQPQHF. The CDR3 DNA reads TGCGCCAGCCCTCCGGGTAGCAATCAGCCCCAGCATTTT.

The rearrangement joins TRBV7-8 to TRBJ1-4, with D perhaps matching TRBD1 (5 bases). Germline CDR1 reads SGHVS; CDR2 reads FQNEAQ. This CDR3 has 16 residues. V shed 5 bases and J shed 4 bases, with 17 bases lying between them. The CDR3 reads CASSAGGGTGNEKLFF. CDR3 DNA sequence: TGTGCCAGCAGCGCCGGGGGTGGGACCGGTAATGAAAAACTGTTTTTT.

The V gene is TRBV4-3, the J gene TRBJ2-7, with D unclear. The CDR3 runs to 16 residues. Germline V gives CDR1 LGHNA, CDR2 YSLEER. Trimming removed 1 base from V and 2 bases from J, with 15 bases in between. The CDR3 bases are TGCGCCAGCAGCCAAGGTGGAACCCGGGTAACCTACGAGCAGTACTTC. Translated, it gives CASSQGGTRVTYEQYF.